This T cell receptor (beta chain) is from a study of cytomegalovirus exposure and HLA in healthy donors. Study context: Approximately 77 million unique TCRs from HLA-typed donors were held in an early release of data. Overall study findings and caveats: Later analysis suggested most CMV-associated TCR beta chains were HLA-restricted.

Turning to this clone: No antigen is known for it.

This CDR3 is 16 amino acids long. Per germline, CDR1 SEHNR and CDR2 FQNEAQ (reference sequence). The ends were cut back, 5 bases at V and 6 bases at J, with 17 bases in the middle. Primers: 60 Vbeta forward and 13 Jbeta reverse. The data were produced by immunoSEQ multiplex PCR, yet TCRdb's version contains in-frame clones alone and is incomplete. Among some 160,000 clones listed, 80% were seen once. Sequencing input: PBMCs. This receptor was identified in a man aged 40-55 years in good health and CMV-seronegative. This chain links TRBV7-9 with TRBJ1-6; D unclear. The CDR3 DNA reads as TGTGCCAGCAGCCCCCGTGAGGCAGTATCTAATTCACCCCTCCACTTT. The encoded protein is CASSPREAVSNSPLHF.